These T cell receptor beta chains were read from a single sample in a study of preoperative IRX-2 immunotherapy in early breast cancer. TCRdb's table, derived via immunoSEQ multiplex PCR, lists solely in-frame clones and lacks some. The table includes about 33,000 clones, around 92% detected once. Material: tumor tissue, obtained after IRX-2 immunotherapy. The receptors stem from a human donor with breast cancer. Each CDR3 is given with its conserved first and last residue. A D gene is named only where the DNA matches it firmly. The size field is filled for only some rows; it gives once, few, many or a size class.

j_call	d_call	clone_size	v_call	cdr3_nt	cdr3_aa
TRBJ2-1	.	.	TRBV28	TGTGCCACTTCTCGGGGTGGGGAGAGCAATGAGCAGTTCTTC	CATSRGGESNEQFF
TRBJ1-1	TRBD1	.	TRBV11-3	TGTGCCAGCAGCCCGGACAGGATAGACACTGAAGCTTTCTTT	CASSPDRIDTEAFF
TRBJ1-1	.	.	TRBV7-2	TGTGCCAGCAGCTGGGTTGGTAGGAACACTGAAGCTTTCTTT	CASSWVGRNTEAFF
TRBJ2-7	.	.	TRBV11-3	TGTGCCAGCGGCCGGAGACCGGAGGTCTACGAGCAGTACTTC	CASGRRPEVYEQYF
TRBJ2-3	TRBD2	.	TRBV19	TGTGCCAGTAGTGCCCTCTTAGCGGGGAGCACAGATACGCAGTATTTT	CASSALLAGSTDTQYF
TRBJ1-2	.	.	TRBV6-8	TGTGCCAGCAGTGCCGCCCAACAGGGTCCCTATGGCTACACCTTC	CASSAAQQGPYGYTF
TRBJ2-6	.	.	TRBV5-1	TGCGCCAGCAGCTTATCTGGGATTGCTGGGGCCAACGTCCTGACTTTC	CASSLSGIAGANVLTF
TRBJ2-3	.	.	TRBV7-1	TGTGCCAGCAGCGGCCAATTGTCCGATACGCAGTATTTT	CASSGQLSDTQYF
TRBJ2-5	.	.	TRBV5-1	TGCGCCAGCAGCCAACAGCAGGGGCGACAAGAGACCCAGTACTTC	CASSQQQGRQETQYF
TRBJ1-4	TRBD1	.	TRBV5-1	TGCGCCAGCAGCTTATCCGGGACAGGTGAAAAACTGTTTTTT	CASSLSGTGEKLFF
TRBJ1-6	TRBD1	.	TRBV19	TGTGCCAGTCGCACAGTCGACAGGGGAGACTCACCCCTCCACTTT	CASRTVDRGDSPLHF
TRBJ1-2	TRBD1	.	TRBV11-3	TGTGCCAGCAGCGTACGACAGGGGAGGGAGTACTATGGCTACACCTTC	CASSVRQGREYYGYTF
TRBJ2-5	.	.	TRBV7-7	TGTGCCAGCAGCTTAGCGCCCCCACCACAAGAGACCCAGTACTTC	CASSLAPPPQETQYF
TRBJ2-7	TRBD2	.	TRBV6-8	TGTGCCATCGAAAATAGCGGGACTGGCTACGAGCAGTACTTC	CAIENSGTGYEQYF
TRBJ1-2	TRBD1	.	TRBV5-8	TGTGCCAGCAGCCACCGGGACAGCCCTCTCTACTATGGCTACACCTTC	CASSHRDSPLYYGYTF
TRBJ2-2	TRBD1	few	TRBV6-8	TGTGCCAGCAGGAAACAGGGGAACACCAGGGAGCTGTTTTTT	CASRKQGNTRELFF
TRBJ2-1	TRBD2	.	TRBV6-8	TGTGCCAGCAGTGAGGGACTAGCGGGGAATCTTGAGCAGTTCTTC	CASSEGLAGNLEQFF